The clone carrying this TCR beta chain was found a few times. The antigen is undetermined. The data stem from a study of cytomegalovirus exposure and HLA in healthy donors. Study-wide findings and caveats: In a later analysis, the majority of CMV-associated beta chains seemingly showed HLA restriction.

The CDR3 spans 14 residues. V was pared by 3 bases and J by 6 bases, with 6 bases of the junction left unmatched. Germline V gene lookup returns CDR1 SGHRS and CDR2 YFSETQ. This PCR relied on a set of 60 Vbeta primers and 13 Jbeta primers. Data came from immunoSEQ multiplex PCR; TCRdb stores just in-frame clones and leaves some out. Of some 130,000 clones listed, around 78% were seen once; the top ten hold roughly 1.9%. The TCR originated in a woman between 45 and 65 years old in good health and CMV-seronegative. The genes are TRBV5-1 and TRBJ2-3; 8 bases are a match to TRBD1. The sample taken for sequencing was PBMCs. The CDR3 region has the DNA TGCGCCAGCAGCTCGGACAGGGACCCTGATACGCAGTATTTT. Residues: CASSSDRDPDTQYF. Combining the CDR3 with reference TRBV5-1 and TRBJ2-3 gives the whole variable domain KAGVTQTPRYLIKTRGQQVTLSCSPISGHRSVSWYQQTPGQGLQFLFEYFSETQRNKGNFPGRFSGRQFSNSRSEMNVSTLELGDSALYLCASSSDRDPDTQYFGPGTRLTVL.